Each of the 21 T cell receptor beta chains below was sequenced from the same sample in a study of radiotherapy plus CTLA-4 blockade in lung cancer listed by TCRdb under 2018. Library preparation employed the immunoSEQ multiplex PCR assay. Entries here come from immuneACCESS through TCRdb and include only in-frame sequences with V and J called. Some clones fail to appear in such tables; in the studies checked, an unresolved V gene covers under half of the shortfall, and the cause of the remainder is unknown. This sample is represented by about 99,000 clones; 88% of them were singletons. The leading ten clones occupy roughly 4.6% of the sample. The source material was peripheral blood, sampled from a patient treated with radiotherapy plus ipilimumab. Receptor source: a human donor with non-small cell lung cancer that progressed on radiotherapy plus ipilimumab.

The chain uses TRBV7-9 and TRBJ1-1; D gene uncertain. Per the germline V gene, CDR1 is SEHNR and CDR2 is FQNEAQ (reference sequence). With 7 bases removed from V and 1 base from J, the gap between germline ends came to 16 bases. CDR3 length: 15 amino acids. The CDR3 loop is CASIPGEEGNTEAFF. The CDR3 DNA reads TGTGCCAGCATCCCCGGGGAGGAGGGGAACACTGAAGCTTTCTTT.

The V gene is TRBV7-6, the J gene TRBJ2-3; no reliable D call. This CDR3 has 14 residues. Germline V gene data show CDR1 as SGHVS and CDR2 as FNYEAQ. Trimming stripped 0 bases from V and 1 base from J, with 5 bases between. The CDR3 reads CASSLADGTDTQYF. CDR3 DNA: TGTGCCAGCAGCTTAGCAGACGGCACAGATACGCAGTATTTT.

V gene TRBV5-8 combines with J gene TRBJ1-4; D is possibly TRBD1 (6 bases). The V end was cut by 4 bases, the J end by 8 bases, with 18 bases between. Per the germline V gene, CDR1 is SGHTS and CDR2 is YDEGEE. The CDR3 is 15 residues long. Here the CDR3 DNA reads TGTGCCAGCAGCCCAACAGGGTTAGTTGAAGAAAAACTGTTTTTT. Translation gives CASSPTGLVEEKLFF.

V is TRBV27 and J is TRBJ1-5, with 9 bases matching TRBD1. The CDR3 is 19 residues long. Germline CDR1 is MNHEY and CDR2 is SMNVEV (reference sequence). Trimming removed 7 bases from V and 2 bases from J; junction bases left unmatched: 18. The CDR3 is CASIPDRDRERGRNQPQHF. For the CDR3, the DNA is TGTGCCAGCATCCCTGACCGGGACAGGGAACGGGGTCGCAATCAGCCCCAGCATTTT.

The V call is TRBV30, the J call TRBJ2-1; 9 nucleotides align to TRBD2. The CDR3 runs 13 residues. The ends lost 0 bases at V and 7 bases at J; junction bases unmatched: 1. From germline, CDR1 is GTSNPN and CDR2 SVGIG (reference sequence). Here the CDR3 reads CAWSVLAGNEQFF. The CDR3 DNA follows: TGTGCCTGGAGTGTACTAGCGGGTAATGAGCAGTTCTTC.

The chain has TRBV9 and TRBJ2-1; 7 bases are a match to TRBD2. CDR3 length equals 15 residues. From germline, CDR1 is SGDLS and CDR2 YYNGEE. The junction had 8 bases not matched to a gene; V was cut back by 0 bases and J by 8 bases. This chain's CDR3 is CASSVVGGSVDEQFF. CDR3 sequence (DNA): TGTGCCAGCAGCGTAGTGGGCGGGAGTGTCGATGAGCAGTTCTTC.

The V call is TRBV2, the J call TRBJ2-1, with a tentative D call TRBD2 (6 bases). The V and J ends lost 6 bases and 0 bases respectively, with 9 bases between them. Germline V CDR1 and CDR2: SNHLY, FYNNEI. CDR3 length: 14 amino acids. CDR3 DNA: TGTGCCAGCAGCTATAGCGGCTCCTACAATGAGCAGTTCTTC. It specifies CASSYSGSYNEQFF.

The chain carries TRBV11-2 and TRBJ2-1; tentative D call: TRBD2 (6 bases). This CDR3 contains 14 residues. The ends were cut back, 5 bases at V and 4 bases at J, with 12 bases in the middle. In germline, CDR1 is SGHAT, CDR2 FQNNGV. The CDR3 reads CASSGVRGYNEQFF. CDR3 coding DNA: TGTGCCAGCAGCGGGGTGCGGGGTTACAATGAGCAGTTCTTC.

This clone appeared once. For the CDR3, the DNA is TGTGCCAGCAGCTTGGGGACTAGCGGTTACAATGAGCAGTTCTTC. It yields the protein CASSLGTSGYNEQFF. The J gene is TRBJ2-1, the V gene TRBV7-8; TRBD2 matches at 11 bases. Per germline, CDR1 SGHVS and CDR2 FQNEAQ. Trimming at V came to 3 bases and at J to 4 bases, leaving 2 bases not matched to a gene. The CDR3 runs to 15 residues. Filled out from reference TRBV7-8 and TRBJ2-1, the complete variable domain reads GAGVSQSPRYKVAKRGQDVALRCDPISGHVSLFWYQQALGQGPEFLTYFQNEAQLDKSGLPSDRFFAERPEGSVSTLKIQRTQQEDSAVYLCASSLGTSGYNEQFFGPGTRLTVL.

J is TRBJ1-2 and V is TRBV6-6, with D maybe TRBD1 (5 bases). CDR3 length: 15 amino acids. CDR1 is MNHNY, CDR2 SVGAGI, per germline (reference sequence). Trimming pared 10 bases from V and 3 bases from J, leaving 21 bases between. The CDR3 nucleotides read TGTGCCACCTCCGCGGTGGGACTCCCTGACTATGGCTACACCTTC. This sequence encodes CATSAVGLPDYGYTF.

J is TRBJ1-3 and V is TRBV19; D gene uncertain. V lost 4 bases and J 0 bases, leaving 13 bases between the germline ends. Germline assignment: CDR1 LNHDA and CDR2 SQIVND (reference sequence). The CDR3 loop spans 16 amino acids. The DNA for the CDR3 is TGTGCCAGTAGTAGGGAAAGTCTAGCCTCTGGAAACACCATATATTTT. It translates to CASSRESLASGNTIYF.

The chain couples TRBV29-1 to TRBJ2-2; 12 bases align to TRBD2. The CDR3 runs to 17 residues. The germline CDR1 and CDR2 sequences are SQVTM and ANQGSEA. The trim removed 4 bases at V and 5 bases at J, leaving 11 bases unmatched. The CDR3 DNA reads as TGCAGCGTTGGGACTAGCGGGACCTGGGTGGGGACCGGGGAGCTGTTTTTT. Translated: CSVGTSGTWVGTGELFF.

CDR3 protein: CASSSDSNEQFF. CDR3 coding DNA: TGCGCCAGCAGCTCTGACAGCAATGAGCAGTTCTTC. The rearrangement links TRBV5-1 to TRBJ2-1; possibly TRBD1 for D (5 bases). The germline gives CDR1 SGHRS, CDR2 YFSETQ. The ends were cut back, 3 bases at V and 6 bases at J, with 7 bases in the middle. The CDR3 is made up of 12 amino acids.

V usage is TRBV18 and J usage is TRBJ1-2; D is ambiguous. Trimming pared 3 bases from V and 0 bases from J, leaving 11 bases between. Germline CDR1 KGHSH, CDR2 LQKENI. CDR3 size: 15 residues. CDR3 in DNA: TGTGCCAGCTCACCTATGGACGGAGCTAACTATGGCTACACCTTC. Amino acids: CASSPMDGANYGYTF.

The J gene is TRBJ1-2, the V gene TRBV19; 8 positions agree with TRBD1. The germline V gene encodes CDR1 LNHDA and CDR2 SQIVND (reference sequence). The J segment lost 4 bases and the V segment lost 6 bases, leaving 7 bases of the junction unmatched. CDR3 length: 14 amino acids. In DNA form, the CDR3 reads TGTGCCAGTAGCCGGACAGGGAGTGGCTATGGCTACACCTTC. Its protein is CASSRTGSGYGYTF.

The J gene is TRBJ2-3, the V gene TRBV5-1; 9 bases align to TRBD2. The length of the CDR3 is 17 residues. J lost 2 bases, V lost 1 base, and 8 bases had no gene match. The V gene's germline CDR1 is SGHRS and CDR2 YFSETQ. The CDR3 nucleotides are TGCGCCAGCAGCTTGATTCGAGCGGGAGGCCTCACAGATACGCAGTATTTT. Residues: CASSLIRAGGLTDTQYF.

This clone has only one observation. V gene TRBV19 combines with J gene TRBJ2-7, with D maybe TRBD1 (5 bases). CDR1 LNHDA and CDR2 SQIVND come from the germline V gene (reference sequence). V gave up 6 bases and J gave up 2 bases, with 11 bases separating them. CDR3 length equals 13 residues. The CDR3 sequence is CASSPPGTYEQYF. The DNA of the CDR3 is TGTGCCAGTAGCCCGCCAGGGACCTACGAGCAGTACTTC.

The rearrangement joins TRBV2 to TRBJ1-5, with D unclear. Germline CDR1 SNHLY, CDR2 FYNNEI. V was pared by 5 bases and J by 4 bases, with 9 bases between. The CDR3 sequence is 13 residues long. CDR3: CASSRESNQPQHF. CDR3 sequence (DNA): TGTGCCAGCAGTCGTGAATCGAATCAGCCCCAGCATTTT.

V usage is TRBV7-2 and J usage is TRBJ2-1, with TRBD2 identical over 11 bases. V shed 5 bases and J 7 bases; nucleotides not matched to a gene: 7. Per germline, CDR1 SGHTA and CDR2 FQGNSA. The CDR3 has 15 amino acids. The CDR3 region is CASSPTSGRRNEQFF. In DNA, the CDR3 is TGTGCCAGCAGCCCCACTAGCGGGAGACGGAATGAGCAGTTCTTC.

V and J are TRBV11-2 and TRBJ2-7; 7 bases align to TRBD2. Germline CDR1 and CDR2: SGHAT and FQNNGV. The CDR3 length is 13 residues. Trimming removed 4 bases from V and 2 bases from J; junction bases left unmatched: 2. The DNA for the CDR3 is TGTGCCAGCAGCTACGGACTAGCCTACGAGCAGTACTTC. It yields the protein CASSYGLAYEQYF.

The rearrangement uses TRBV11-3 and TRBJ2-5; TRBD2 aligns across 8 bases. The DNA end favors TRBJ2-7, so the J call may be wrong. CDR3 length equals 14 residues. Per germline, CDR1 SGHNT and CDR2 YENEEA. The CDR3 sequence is CASSLAGGAYEQYF. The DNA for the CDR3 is TGTGCCAGCAGCTTAGCGGGAGGGGCCTACGAGCAGTACTTC.